These 24 T cell receptor beta chains were all obtained from the same sample, sequenced in a study of CD4 T cells in relation to SARS-CoV-2 and coronaviruses. The antigens these receptors bind are not known. TCRdb's table, derived via immunoSEQ multiplex PCR, lists solely in-frame clones and lacks some. The sample includes some 19,000 clones, 70% to 85% of them seen just once. CD4+ T cells from unexposed donors were obtained before the COVID-19 pandemic (2011-2018). The cells were cultured for under 13 days before CD4+ T cells were isolated. The sequencing input was CD4+ T cells from PBMCs, cultured in vitro. All receptors come from a human donor in good health.

The CDR3 loop reads CAWSRRTGGSGNTIYF. CDR3 DNA sequence: TGTGCCTGGAGTCGACGGACGGGCGGGTCTGGAAACACCATATATTTT. The V and J genes are TRBV30 and TRBJ1-3; D unclear. Germline CDR1 is GTSNPN and CDR2 is SVGIG (reference sequence). Trimming left V 2 bases short and J 1 base short, with 15 bases between. This CDR3 has 16 residues.

This chain links TRBV11-3 with TRBJ1-5; D might be TRBD1 (5 bases). Germline values: CDR1 SGHNT, CDR2 YENEEA. V gave up 8 bases and J gave up 9 bases, with 23 bases separating them. The CDR3 runs to 15 residues. This chain's CDR3 is CASFPQRDGGTPQHF. The DNA of the CDR3 is TGTGCCAGCTTCCCCCAGCGGGACGGAGGGACGCCCCAGCATTTT.

The V gene is TRBV19, the J gene TRBJ2-5; D gene uncertain. The CDR3 is 16 residues long. V dropped 0 bases and J dropped 0 bases, with 11 bases sitting between them. Looked up from germline, CDR1 is LNHDA and CDR2 is SQIVND (reference sequence). The CDR3 region is CASSIDRVRNQETQYF. CDR3 in DNA: TGTGCCAGTAGTATAGATCGGGTAAGGAACCAAGAGACCCAGTACTTC.

The CDR3 reads CASSFDSNKPLHF. As DNA, the CDR3 is TGTGCCAGCAGTTTCGACAGTAATAAACCCCTCCACTTT. This chain uses TRBV6-5 with TRBJ1-6; a possible D gene is TRBD1 (5 bases). Germline CDR1 reads MNHEY; CDR2 reads SVGAGI. The V end was cut by 4 bases, the J end by 12 bases, with 13 bases between. CDR3 length: 13 amino acids.

The gene calls are TRBV19 and TRBJ2-2, with 7 positions matching TRBD1. The CDR3 is made up of 14 amino acids. CDR1 is LNHDA and CDR2 is SQIVND in the germline V gene (reference sequence). The junction had 4 bases not matched to a gene; V was cut back by 4 bases and J by 5 bases. CDR3: CASSRDSFTGELFF. The CDR3 DNA is TGTGCCAGTAGTAGGGACAGCTTTACCGGGGAGCTGTTTTTT.

This clone was counted a few times. V is TRBV6-4 and J is TRBJ2-2; D unclear. V was pared by 2 bases and J by 1 base, with 5 bases between. CDR1 is MRHNA, CDR2 SNTAGT, per germline. This CDR3 has 14 residues. CDR3 in amino acids: CASSDDWNTGELFF. The CDR3 DNA is TGTGCCAGCAGTGACGACTGGAACACCGGGGAGCTGTTTTTT.

The chain joins TRBV5-1 to TRBJ1-3; D gene uncertain. CDR1 is SGHRS and CDR2 is YFSETQ in the germline V gene. Deletions cut 2 bases from V and 0 bases from J, with 12 bases between. CDR3 length equals 16 residues. The CDR3 sequence is CASSLGDGSSGNTIYF. For the CDR3, the DNA is TGCGCCAGCAGCTTAGGTGACGGGAGCTCTGGAAACACCATATATTTT.

The gene calls are TRBV2 and TRBJ1-3; D perhaps matches TRBD1 (6 bases). Germline V lookup: CDR1 SNHLY, CDR2 FYNNEI. Trimming stripped 2 bases from V and 3 bases from J, with 11 bases between. The CDR3 runs to 15 residues. The CDR3 nucleotides read TGTGCCAGCAGTGAAACCCCCAGGGGTGGAAACACCATATATTTT. Translated, it gives CASSETPRGGNTIYF. The full variable domain, rest sourced from reference TRBV2 and TRBJ1-3, is EPEVTQTPSHQVTQMGQEVILRCVPISNHLYFYWYRQILGQKVEFLVSFYNNEISEKSEIFDDQFSVERPDGSNFTLKIRSTKLEDSAMYFCASSETPRGGNTIYFGEGSWLTVV.

The genes are TRBV5-1 and TRBJ2-3, with 8 nucleotides matching TRBD2. The J segment lost 2 bases and the V segment lost 3 bases, leaving 5 bases of the junction unmatched. Germline assignment: CDR1 SGHRS and CDR2 YFSETQ. The CDR3 is 15 amino acids. DNA of the CDR3: TGCGCCAGCAGCTCCGGACTAGCCGACACAGATACGCAGTATTTT. As protein: CASSSGLADTDTQYF.

The rearrangement joins TRBV3-1 (or the pseudogene TRBV3-2) to TRBJ1-2, with D maybe TRBD1 (6 bases). Germline V gene data show CDR1 as LGHDT and CDR2 as YNNKEL (reference sequence). The CDR3 runs to 12 residues. Trimming left V 4 bases short and J 10 bases short, with 13 bases between. The CDR3 region is CASSPSTGLYTF. The CDR3 DNA reads TGTGCCAGCAGCCCTAGTACAGGGCTCTACACCTTC.

The sample holds a few counts of this clone. The CDR3 spells CASSQANRGNTEAFF. The CDR3 bases are TGTGCCAGCAGCCAAGCGAACAGGGGTAACACTGAAGCTTTCTTT. The chain has TRBV4-2 and TRBJ1-1; 7 bases match TRBD1. The CDR3 extends over 15 amino acids. J was trimmed by 2 bases and V by 1 base; bases with no gene match: 4. CDR1 and CDR2 (germline): LGHNA, YNFKEQ.

The chain links TRBV6-1 to TRBJ1-1, with D uncertain. The germline V and J ends were trimmed by 1 base and 11 bases, with 17 bases remaining between them. In germline, CDR1 is MNHNS, CDR2 SASEGT. This CDR3 region has 14 residues. The CDR3 region has the DNA TGTGCCAGCAGTGAAGATGGGAGGGCGGCTGGGGCTTTCTTT. It specifies CASSEDGRAAGAFF.

The rearrangement links TRBV7-2 to TRBJ2-7; no firm D call. In germline, CDR1 is SGHTA, CDR2 FQGNSA. This CDR3 spans 14 amino acids. Deletions cut 4 bases from V and 6 bases from J, with 16 bases between. CDR3 sequence (DNA): TGTGCCAGCAGCTCCATGGGGTTCCACCCCGAGCAGTACTTC. Encoded protein: CASSSMGFHPEQYF.

The genes are TRBV6-5 and TRBJ2-7; no firm D call. Germline CDR1 is MNHEY and CDR2 is SVGAGI. The CDR3 sequence is 13 residues long. Trimming cost V 3 bases and J 4 bases, with 10 bases left between them. CDR3: CASSYYRGYEQYF. The CDR3 region has the DNA TGTGCCAGCAGTTATTACCGAGGTTACGAGCAGTACTTC.

The chain carries TRBV28 and TRBJ1-2, with D unresolved. From germline, CDR1 is MDHEN and CDR2 SYDVKM. The length of the CDR3 is 17 residues. Trimming removed 6 bases from V and 3 bases from J, with 23 bases in between. The CDR3 sequence: CASRGGRADPAYYGYTF. CDR3 DNA sequence: TGTGCCAGCAGGGGCGGGAGGGCAGACCCAGCCTACTATGGCTACACCTTC.

The genes are TRBV3-1 (or the pseudogene TRBV3-2) and TRBJ2-7; D possibly matches TRBD1 or TRBD2 (5 bases each). The V gene lost 4 bases and the J gene lost 4 bases, with 14 bases spanning the gap. The CDR3 spans 14 residues. Germline loops: CDR1 LGHDT, CDR2 YNNKEL (reference sequence). The CDR3 spells CASSRRDGDYEQYF. The CDR3 DNA follows: TGTGCCAGCAGCCGTCGGGACGGTGATTACGAGCAGTACTTC.

CDR3 nucleotide sequence: TGTGCCAGCAGTTATGACTACGAGCAGTACTTC. Translation gives CASSYDYEQYF. This chain links TRBV6-6 with TRBJ2-7; D gene uncertain. Germline-derived CDR1 and CDR2 are MNHNY and SVGAGI (reference sequence). V dropped 3 bases and J dropped 3 bases, with 3 bases sitting between them. This CDR3 spans 11 amino acids.

The table lists this clone with a count of one. V gene TRBV7-9 combines with J gene TRBJ2-6; D remains ambiguous. Germline CDR1 is SEHNR and CDR2 is FQNEAQ (reference sequence). The CDR3 is made up of 18 amino acids. The V end was cut by 1 base, the J end by 1 base, with 14 bases between. The CDR3 region has the DNA TGTGCCAGCAGCTTAGGCGTGGCGCGGAGATCTGGGGCCAACGTCCTGACTTTC. Its protein is CASSLGVARRSGANVLTF.

This clone turned up a few times. This chain joins TRBV5-1 and TRBJ2-3; 8 bases match TRBD2. Per germline, CDR1 SGHRS and CDR2 YFSETQ. There are 15 residues in the CDR3. The V and J ends lost 1 base and 6 bases, in that order; junction bases with no gene match: 7. CDR3: CASSLRGLAGDTQYF. CDR3 nucleotide sequence: TGCGCCAGCAGCTTGAGAGGACTAGCAGGGGATACGCAGTATTTT.

This clone was seen only once. This chain connects TRBV9 to TRBJ2-3; D gene uncertain. Germline CDR1 and CDR2: SGDLS and YYNGEE. Trimming pared 0 bases from V and 0 bases from J, leaving 14 bases between. The CDR3 length is 17 residues. CDR3 residues: CASSVGWSDRSTDTQYF. CDR3 sequence (DNA): TGTGCCAGCAGCGTAGGATGGTCGGACCGCAGCACAGATACGCAGTATTTT.

The chain couples TRBV6-2 or TRBV6-3 to TRBJ2-2; D might be TRBD1 or TRBD2, each matching 5 bases. Trimming cost V 4 bases and J 10 bases, with 22 bases left between them. The CDR3 has 16 residues. Germline lookup yields CDR1 MNHEY and CDR2 SVGEGT. The CDR3 DNA reads as TGTGCCAGCAGTTCAATTTTGCCCGGGGTCGGGGCGGAGCTGTTTTTT. This encodes CASSSILPGVGAELFF.

The chain employs TRBV5-1 and TRBJ2-2; 8 nucleotides match TRBD1. CDR3 length: 15 amino acids. CDR1 and CDR2 (germline): SGHRS, YFSETQ. Trimming cost V 2 bases and J 7 bases; bases outside gene matches: 7. The DNA of the CDR3 is TGCGCCAGCAGCTTCGGCAGGGGGCAGGACGGGGAGCTGTTTTTT. It encodes CASSFGRGQDGELFF.

The chain is built from TRBV29-1 and TRBJ2-7; 7 bases match TRBD2. CDR1 and CDR2 from the germline V gene are SQVTM and ANQGSEA. J gave up 3 bases and V 6 bases, and 5 bases lay outside the gene matches. The CDR3 sequence is 12 residues long. For the CDR3, the DNA is TGCAGCGTGAGGGAGGGTATCTACGAGCAGTACTTC. Encoded protein: CSVREGIYEQYF.

A single count supports this clone. The chain has TRBV30 and TRBJ2-2, with a tentative D call TRBD2 (6 bases). Germline CDR1 and CDR2: GTSNPN and SVGIG (reference sequence). The CDR3 consists of 13 residues. Trimming stripped 0 bases from V and 5 bases from J, with 7 bases between. CDR3 DNA: TGTGCCTGGAGTGTGGAGGGAACCGGGGAGCTGTTTTTT. Its protein product is CAWSVEGTGELFF.